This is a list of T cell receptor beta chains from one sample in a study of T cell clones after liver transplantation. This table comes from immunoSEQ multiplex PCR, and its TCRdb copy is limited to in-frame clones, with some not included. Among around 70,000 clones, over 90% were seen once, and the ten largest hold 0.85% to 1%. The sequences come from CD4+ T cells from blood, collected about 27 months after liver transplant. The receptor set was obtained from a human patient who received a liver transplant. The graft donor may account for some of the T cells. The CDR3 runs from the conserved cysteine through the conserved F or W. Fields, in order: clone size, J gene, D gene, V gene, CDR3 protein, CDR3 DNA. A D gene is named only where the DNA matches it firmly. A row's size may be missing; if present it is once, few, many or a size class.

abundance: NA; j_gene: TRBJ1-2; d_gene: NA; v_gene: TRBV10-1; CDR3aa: CASSESINYGYTF; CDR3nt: TGCGCCAGCAGTGAGTCGATAAACTATGGCTACACCTTC
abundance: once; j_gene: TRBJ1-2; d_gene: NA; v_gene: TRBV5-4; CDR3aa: CASSLASENYGYTF; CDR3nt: TGTGCCAGCAGCTTGGCCTCGGAGAACTATGGCTACACCTTC
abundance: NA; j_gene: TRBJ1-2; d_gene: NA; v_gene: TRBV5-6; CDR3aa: CASSWATNYGYTF; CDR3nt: TGTGCCAGCAGCTGGGCCACTAACTATGGCTACACCTTC
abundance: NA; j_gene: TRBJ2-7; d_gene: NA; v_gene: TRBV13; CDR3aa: CASSLTYRDSSYEQYF; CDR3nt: TGTGCCAGCAGCTTAACCTACCGGGACTCCTCCTACGAGCAGTACTTC
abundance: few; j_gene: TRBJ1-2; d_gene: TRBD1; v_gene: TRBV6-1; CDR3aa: CASSANRGQGNSTF; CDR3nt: TGTGCCAGCAGTGCAAACCGAGGACAGGGAAACAGTACCTTC
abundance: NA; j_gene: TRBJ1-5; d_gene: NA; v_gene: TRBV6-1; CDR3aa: CASSDPPSPQHF; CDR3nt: TGTGCCAGCAGTGACCCGCCTTCGCCCCAGCATTTT
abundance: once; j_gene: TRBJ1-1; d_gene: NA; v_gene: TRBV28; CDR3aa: CASSHRGDTEAFF; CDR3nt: TGTGCCAGCAGTCACCGGGGGGACACTGAAGCTTTCTTT
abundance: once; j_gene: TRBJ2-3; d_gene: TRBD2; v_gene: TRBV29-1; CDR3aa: CSVGTRVADTQYF; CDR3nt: TGCAGCGTTGGGACTAGGGTAGCAGATACGCAGTATTTT
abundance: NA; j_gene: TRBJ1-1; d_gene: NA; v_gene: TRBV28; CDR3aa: CASSFDFEAFF; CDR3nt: TGTGCCAGCAGTTTCGACTTTGAAGCTTTCTTT
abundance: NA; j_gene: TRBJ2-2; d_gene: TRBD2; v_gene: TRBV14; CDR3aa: CASSRPGGVGGELFF; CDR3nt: TGTGCCAGCAGCCGCCCTGGGGGGGTCGGCGGGGAGCTGTTTTTT
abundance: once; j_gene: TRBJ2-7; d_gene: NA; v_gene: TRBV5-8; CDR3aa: CASSIGGEQYF; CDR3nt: TGTGCCAGCAGCATTGGAGGCGAGCAGTACTTC
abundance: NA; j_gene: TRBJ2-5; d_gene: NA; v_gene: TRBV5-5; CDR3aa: CASSPLSARQETQYF; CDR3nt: TGTGCCAGCAGCCCCCTTTCCGCGCGGCAAGAGACCCAGTACTTC
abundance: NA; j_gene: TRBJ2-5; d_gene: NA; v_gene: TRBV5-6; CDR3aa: CASSRGETQYF; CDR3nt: TGTGCCAGCAGCCGCGGAGAGACCCAGTACTTC
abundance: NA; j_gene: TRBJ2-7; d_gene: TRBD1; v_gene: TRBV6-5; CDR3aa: CASSPGGPYEQYF; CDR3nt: TGTGCCAGCAGTCCAGGGGGACCCTACGAGCAGTACTTC
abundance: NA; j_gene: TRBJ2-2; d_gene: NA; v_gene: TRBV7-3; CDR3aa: CASSSPTGELFF; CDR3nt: TGTGCCAGCAGCTCCCCCACCGGGGAGCTGTTTTTT
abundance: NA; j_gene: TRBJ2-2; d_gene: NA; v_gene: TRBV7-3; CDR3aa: CASSRDPNTGELFF; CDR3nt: TGTGCCAGCAGCAGAGATCCGAACACCGGGGAGCTGTTTTTT
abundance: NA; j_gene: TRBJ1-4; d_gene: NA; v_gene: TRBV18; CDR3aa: CASSPLATNEKLFF; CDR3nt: TGTGCCAGCTCACCACTCGCAACTAATGAAAAACTGTTTTTT
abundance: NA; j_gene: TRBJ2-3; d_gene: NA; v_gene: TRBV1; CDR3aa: CTSSLRSTLAGAQTDTQYF; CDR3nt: TGCACCAGCAGCCTCCGGTCCACCTTAGCGGGAGCTCAGACAGATACGCAGTATTTT
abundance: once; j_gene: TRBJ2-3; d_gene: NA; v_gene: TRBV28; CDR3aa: CASSTNRGGPDTQYF; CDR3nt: TGTGCCAGCAGTACTAACAGGGGAGGCCCAGATACGCAGTATTTT
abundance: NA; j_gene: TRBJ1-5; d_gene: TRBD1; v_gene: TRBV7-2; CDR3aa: CASSHFPGQGSNQPQHF; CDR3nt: TGTGCCAGCAGCCACTTTCCCGGACAGGGCAGCAATCAGCCCCAGCATTTT
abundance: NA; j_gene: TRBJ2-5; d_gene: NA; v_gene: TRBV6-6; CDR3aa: CASSGQSQETQYF; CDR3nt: TGTGCCAGCAGCGGACAGTCCCAAGAGACCCAGTACTTC
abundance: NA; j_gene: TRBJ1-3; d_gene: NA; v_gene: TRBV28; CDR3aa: CASSRGSSGNTIYF; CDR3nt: TGTGCCAGCAGCCGAGGGAGCTCTGGAAACACCATATATTTT
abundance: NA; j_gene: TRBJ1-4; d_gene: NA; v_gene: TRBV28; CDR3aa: CASSGDRTTREKLFF; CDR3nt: TGTGCCAGCAGTGGAGACAGGACTACGAGGGAAAAACTGTTTTTT
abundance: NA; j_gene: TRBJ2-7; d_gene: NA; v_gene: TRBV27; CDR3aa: CASSFARSYEQYF; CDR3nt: TGTGCCAGCAGTTTCGCTAGGTCCTACGAGCAGTACTTC
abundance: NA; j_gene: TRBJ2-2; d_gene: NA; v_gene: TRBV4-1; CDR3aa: CASSGPTGELFF; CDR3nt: TGCGCCAGCAGCGGGCCTACCGGGGAGCTGTTTTTT
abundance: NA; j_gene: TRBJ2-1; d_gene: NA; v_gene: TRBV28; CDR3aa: CASSGSSTRYEQFF; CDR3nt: TGTGCCAGCTCCGGGAGCTCGACCCGTTACGAGCAGTTCTTC
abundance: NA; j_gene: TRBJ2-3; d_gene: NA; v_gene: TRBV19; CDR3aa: CATHPGADTQYF; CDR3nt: TGTGCCACTCACCCTGGGGCAGATACGCAGTATTTT
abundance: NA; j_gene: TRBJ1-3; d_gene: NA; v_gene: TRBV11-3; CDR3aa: CASSFSGTGGNTIYF; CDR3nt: TGTGCCAGCAGCTTCTCCGGGACGGGGGGAAACACCATATATTTT
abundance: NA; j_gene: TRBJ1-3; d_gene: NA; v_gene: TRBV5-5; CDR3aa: CASSPDGGFTIYF; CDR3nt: TGTGCCAGCAGCCCTGATGGGGGTTTCACCATATATTTT
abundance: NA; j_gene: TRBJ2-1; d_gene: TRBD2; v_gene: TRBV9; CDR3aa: CASSPRTSGTYNEQFF; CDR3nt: TGTGCCAGCAGCCCGAGAACGAGCGGGACGTACAATGAGCAGTTCTTC
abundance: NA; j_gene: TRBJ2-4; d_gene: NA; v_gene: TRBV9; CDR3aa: CASSQGSDIQYF; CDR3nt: TGTGCCAGCAGTCAGGGGAGCGACATTCAGTACTTC
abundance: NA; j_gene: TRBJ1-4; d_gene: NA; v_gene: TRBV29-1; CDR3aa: CSALGALVGGDEKLFF; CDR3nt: TGCAGCGCGCTGGGGGCCCTAGTAGGGGGTGATGAAAAACTGTTTTTT
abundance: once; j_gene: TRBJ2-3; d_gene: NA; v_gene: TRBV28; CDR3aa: CASSLGEDTQYF; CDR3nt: TGTGCCAGCAGTTTGGGCGAAGATACGCAGTATTTT
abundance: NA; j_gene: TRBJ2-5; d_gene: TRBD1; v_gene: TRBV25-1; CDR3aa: CASSVTGGETQYF; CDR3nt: TGTGCCAGCAGTGTTACAGGGGGGGAGACCCAGTACTTC
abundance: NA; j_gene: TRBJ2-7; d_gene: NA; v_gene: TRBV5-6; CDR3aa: CASSLRGHEQYF; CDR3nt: TGTGCCAGCAGCTTGAGAGGGCACGAGCAGTACTTC
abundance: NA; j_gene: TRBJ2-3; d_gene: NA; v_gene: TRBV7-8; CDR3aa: CASSSGTGHTDTQYF; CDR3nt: TGTGCCAGCAGCTCCGGAACAGGACACACAGATACGCAGTATTTT
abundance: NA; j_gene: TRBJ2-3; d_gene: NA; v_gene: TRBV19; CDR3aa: CVASDRSTDTQYF; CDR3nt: TGTGTCGCGTCGGACAGAAGCACAGATACGCAGTATTTT
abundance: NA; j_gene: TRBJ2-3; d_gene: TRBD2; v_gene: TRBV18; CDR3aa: CASSPTLGTSVTDTQYF; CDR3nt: TGTGCCAGCTCGCCCACCCTCGGGACTAGTGTCACAGATACGCAGTATTTT
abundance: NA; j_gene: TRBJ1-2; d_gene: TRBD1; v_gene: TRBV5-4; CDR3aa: CASSSGQGRDGYTF; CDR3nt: TGTGCCAGCAGCTCCGGACAGGGCCGGGATGGCTACACCTTC
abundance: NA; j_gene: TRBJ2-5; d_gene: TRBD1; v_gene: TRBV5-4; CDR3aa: CASSAFKGQQETQYF; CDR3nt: TGTGCCAGCAGCGCATTCAAGGGACAGCAAGAGACCCAGTACTTC
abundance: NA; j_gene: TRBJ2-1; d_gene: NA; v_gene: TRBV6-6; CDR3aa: CASSLTRTGNEQFF; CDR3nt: TGTGCCAGCAGCCTTACCCGGACCGGGAATGAGCAGTTCTTC
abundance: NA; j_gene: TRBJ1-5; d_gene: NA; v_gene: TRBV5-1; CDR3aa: CASSLDGFSNQPQHF; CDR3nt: TGCGCCAGCAGCTTGGACGGATTTAGCAATCAGCCCCAGCATTTT
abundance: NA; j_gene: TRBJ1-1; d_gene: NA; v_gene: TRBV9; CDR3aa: CASSALRGSAEAFF; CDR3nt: TGTGCCAGCAGCGCGTTACGGGGATCCGCTGAAGCTTTCTTT
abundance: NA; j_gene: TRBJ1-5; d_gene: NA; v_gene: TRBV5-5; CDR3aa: CASSLVGGRGNQPQHF; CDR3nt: TGTGCCAGCAGCTTGGTGGGGGGCAGGGGCAATCAGCCCCAGCATTTT
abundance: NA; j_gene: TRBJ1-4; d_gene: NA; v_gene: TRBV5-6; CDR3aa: CASSSNWVGEKLFF; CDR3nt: TGTGCCAGCAGCTCCAATTGGGTGGGTGAAAAACTGTTTTTT
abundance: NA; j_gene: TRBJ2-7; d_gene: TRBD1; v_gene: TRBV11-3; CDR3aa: CATEPGQGMQEQYF; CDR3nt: TGTGCCACCGAACCGGGACAGGGGATGCAGGAGCAGTACTTC
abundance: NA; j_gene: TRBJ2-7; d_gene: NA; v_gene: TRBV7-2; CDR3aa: CASSPPSGAREQYF; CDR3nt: TGTGCCAGCAGCCCCCCCTCAGGGGCGCGCGAGCAGTACTTC
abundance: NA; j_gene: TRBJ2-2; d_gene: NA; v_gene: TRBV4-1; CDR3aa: CASSQLRRDKNTGELFF; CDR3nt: TGCGCCAGCAGCCAACTCCGCCGGGACAAGAACACCGGGGAGCTGTTTTTT
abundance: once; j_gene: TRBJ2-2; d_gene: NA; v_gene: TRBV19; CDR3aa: CASPDPTGELFF; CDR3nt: TGTGCCAGTCCGGACCCAACCGGGGAGCTGTTTTTT
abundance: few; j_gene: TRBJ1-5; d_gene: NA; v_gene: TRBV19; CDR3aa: CASSSTSGRNQPQHF; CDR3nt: TGTGCCAGTAGCTCTACATCGGGACGGAATCAGCCCCAGCATTTT
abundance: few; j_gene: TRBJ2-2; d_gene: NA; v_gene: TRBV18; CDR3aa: CASSPGTRHTGELFF; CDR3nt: TGTGCCAGCTCACCAGGGACACGTCACACCGGGGAGCTGTTTTTT
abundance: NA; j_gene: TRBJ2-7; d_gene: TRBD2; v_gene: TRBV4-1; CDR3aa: CASSQSQLAGGKDYEQYF; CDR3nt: TGCGCCAGCAGCCAATCCCAGCTAGCGGGAGGTAAAGACTACGAGCAGTACTTC
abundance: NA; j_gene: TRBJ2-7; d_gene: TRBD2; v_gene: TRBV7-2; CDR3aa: CASSLSTSGTYEQYF; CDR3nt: TGTGCCAGCAGCTTAAGTACTAGCGGGACCTACGAGCAGTACTTC
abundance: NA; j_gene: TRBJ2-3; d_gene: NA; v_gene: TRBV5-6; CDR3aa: CASSLVPGSTDTQYF; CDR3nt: TGTGCCAGCAGCTTGGTCCCGGGAAGCACAGATACGCAGTATTTT
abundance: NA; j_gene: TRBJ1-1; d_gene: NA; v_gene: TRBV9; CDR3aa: CASSVGGKTNTEAFF; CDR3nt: TGTGCCAGCAGCGTAGGGGGCAAGACTAACACTGAAGCTTTCTTT
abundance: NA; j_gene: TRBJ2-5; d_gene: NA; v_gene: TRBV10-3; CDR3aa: CAISEGSNRGETQYF; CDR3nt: TGTGCCATCAGTGAGGGCTCAAATAGGGGGGAGACCCAGTACTTC
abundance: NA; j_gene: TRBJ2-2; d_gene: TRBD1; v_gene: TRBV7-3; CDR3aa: CASSPRDRNTGELFF; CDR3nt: TGTGCCAGCAGCCCCCGGGACAGGAACACCGGGGAGCTGTTTTTT